One sample yielded the 32 T cell receptor beta chains listed below, sequenced in a study of blood T cell repertoires in COVID-19. Clones were read by immunoSEQ multiplex PCR, and TCRdb kept only the in-frame ones, dropping some. Among roughly 140,000 clones listed, around four fifths were seen once. Sequenced input: PBMCs or T cells enriched from blood (not recorded which). Source of these receptors: a woman aged 40 to 50 who had recovered from COVID-19.

Concerning this clone itself: An end of the junction differs from the germline gene, which may be a read error. The chain carries TRBV7-7 and TRBJ2-4; 9 bases map to TRBD1. Germline V gene data show CDR1 as SSHAT and CDR2 as FNYEAQ (reference sequence). The CDR3 sequence is 13 residues long. CDR3 amino acids: CASSSGQGDIQYF. CDR3 coding DNA: TGTGCTAGCAGCTCGGGACAGGGAGACATTCAGTACTTC.

The chain carries TRBV25-1 and TRBJ1-3; the D gene is possibly TRBD1 (6 bases). The CDR3 extends over 18 amino acids. Germline-derived CDR1 and CDR2 are MGHDK and SYGVNS. Trimming took 4 bases from V and 5 from J, leaving 24 bases between them. In DNA, the CDR3 is TGTGCCAGCAGTGCCTATGGGGTCGACAGGATCAAGCGAAACACCATATATTTT. Residues: CASSAYGVDRIKRNTIYF.

This clone has a count of ten or more. The chain recombines TRBV25-1 with TRBJ2-1; 13 bases align to TRBD2. With V trimmed by 3 bases and J by 8 bases, 4 bases remained unmatched. The CDR3 runs to 15 residues. Germline V gene sequence: CDR1 MGHDK, CDR2 SYGVNS. Here the CDR3 reads CASSDRTSGSYEQFF. CDR3 DNA sequence: TGTGCCAGCAGTGATAGGACTAGCGGGAGTTATGAGCAGTTCTTC.

This clone was seen a single time. The same CDR3 is also encoded by other DNA sequences in this sample. The CDR3 DNA sequence: TGTGCCAGCAGCCAGGGAAGGAACACTGAAGCTTTCTTT. Amino acids: CASSQGRNTEAFF. This chain joins TRBV25-1 and TRBJ1-1, with D possibly TRBD1 on 5 matching bases. Trimming removed 6 bases from V and 1 base from J, with 9 bases in between. The CDR3 is 13 amino acids. Germline V CDR1 and CDR2: MGHDK, SYGVNS.

The chain links TRBV27 to TRBJ1-5; D is uncertain. V gave up 5 bases and J gave up 4 bases, with 9 bases separating them. Germline loops: CDR1 MNHEY, CDR2 SMNVEV (reference sequence). CDR3 length: 13 amino acids. The CDR3 DNA reads as TGTGCCAGCAGTGAGGTCTTTAATCAGCCCCAGCATTTT. It yields the protein CASSEVFNQPQHF.

The table lists this clone with a count of one. The chain combines TRBV5-8 with TRBJ1-4; 7 bases match TRBD1. The CDR3 covers 15 residues. V lost 4 bases to trimming and J lost 2 bases; unmatched junction nucleotides: 5. Germline CDR1 is SGHTS and CDR2 is YDEGEE. The chain's CDR3 is CASSDDRVTNEKLFF. The CDR3 DNA reads TGTGCCAGCAGCGATGACAGGGTGACTAATGAAAAACTGTTTTTT.

The rearrangement links TRBV12-3 or TRBV12-4 to TRBJ2-5; D is uncertain. The CDR3 is 11 amino acids. Trimming pared 5 bases from V and 5 bases from J, leaving 6 bases between. The CDR3 DNA reads TGTGCCAGCAGTCGGTTGGAGACCCAGTACTTC. This sequence encodes CASSRLETQYF.

The rearrangement joins TRBV29-1 to TRBJ1-1; unclear D gene. CDR1 is SQVTM, CDR2 ANQGSEA, per germline. The V end lost 3 bases, the J end lost 4 bases, and 15 bases lay between the germline ends. The CDR3 has 14 residues. CDR3 region: CSVEGLRDSTEAFF. The CDR3 nucleotides are TGCAGCGTTGAGGGCTTGAGGGATAGCACTGAAGCTTTCTTT.

V gene TRBV20-1 combines with J gene TRBJ1-1; D is undetermined. Trimming shortened V by 3 bases and J by 7 bases, and 24 bases separated the two germline ends. Germline CDR1 reads DFQATT; CDR2 reads SNEGSKA (reference sequence). The CDR3 is made up of 16 amino acids. The CDR3 bases are TGCAGTGCTAGTTCAACGGCCTCAATGTCTCGCGGTGAAGCTTTCTTT. Amino acid sequence: CSASSTASMSRGEAFF.

This clone occurred a few times. The chain recombines TRBV19 with TRBJ1-1, with D uncertain. V was shortened by 3 bases and J by 2 bases, with 16 bases between the two germline ends. CDR3 length: 16 residues. The germline V gene has CDR1 LNHDA and CDR2 SQIVND (reference sequence). The CDR3 here is CASSMMASRKNTEAFF. The CDR3 DNA follows: TGTGCCAGTAGTATGATGGCCTCCCGTAAAAACACTGAAGCTTTCTTT.

The rearrangement joins TRBV6-5 to TRBJ1-5; 9 bases match TRBD1. The CDR3 consists of 15 residues. V trimming: 5 bases; J trimming: 3 bases; junction bases outside the gene matches: 5. Germline values: CDR1 MNHEY, CDR2 SVGAGI. In DNA, the CDR3 is TGTGCCAGCAGTCCGGGGACAGGGAACAATCAGCCCCAGCATTTT. Its protein is CASSPGTGNNQPQHF.

The genes are TRBV5-1 and TRBJ1-4; 7 bases fit TRBD1. With V trimmed by 9 bases and J by 0 bases, 8 bases remained unmatched. CDR3 length: 15 residues. Germline CDR1 SGHRS, CDR2 YFSETQ. The CDR3 sequence is CATRETGSTNEKLFF. The DNA of the CDR3 is TGCGCCACCAGAGAGACAGGGTCAACTAATGAAAAACTGTTTTTT.

This clone was counted only a few times. This chain uses TRBV3-1 (or the pseudogene TRBV3-2) with TRBJ1-6; D possibly corresponds to TRBD1 (6 bases). The V gene's germline CDR1 is LGHDT and CDR2 YNNKEL (reference sequence). V was shortened by 3 bases and J by 10 bases, with 13 bases between the two germline ends. The CDR3 consists of 14 residues. CDR3 nucleotide sequence: TGTGCCAGCAGCCAGGCAGGGGAATACTCACCCCTCCACTTT. Protein: CASSQAGEYSPLHF.

V usage is TRBV9 and J usage is TRBJ2-3; 8 bases agree with TRBD2. Trimming removed 0 bases from V and 0 bases from J; junction bases left unmatched: 9. The CDR3 extends over 18 amino acids. CDR1 is SGDLS, CDR2 YYNGEE, per germline. CDR3 in amino acids: CASSVATVAGPSTDTQYF. The CDR3, as DNA: TGTGCCAGCAGCGTAGCTACGGTAGCGGGGCCTAGCACAGATACGCAGTATTTT.

The chain uses TRBV30 and TRBJ1-4; 9 bases match TRBD1. CDR3 size: 14 residues. The V and J ends lost 3 bases and 5 bases, in that order; junction bases with no gene match: 4. Germline loops: CDR1 GTSNPN, CDR2 SVGIG (reference sequence). DNA of the CDR3: TGTGCCTGGAGGGGGGACAGGGTGAATGAAAAACTGTTTTTT. Protein: CAWRGDRVNEKLFF.

The chain links TRBV27 to TRBJ2-7; 10 nucleotides agree with TRBD1. J gave up 1 base and V 5 bases, and 5 bases lay outside the gene matches. Looked up from germline, CDR1 is MNHEY and CDR2 is SMNVEV (reference sequence). The CDR3 extends over 15 amino acids. The CDR3 region is CASSLDRGRSYEQYF. CDR3 bases: TGTGCCAGCAGTCTCGACAGGGGGCGTTCCTACGAGCAGTACTTC.

The chain employs TRBV7-8 and TRBJ1-5; D ambiguous. Germline loops: CDR1 SGHVS, CDR2 FQNEAQ. This CDR3 spans 16 amino acids. Trimming left V 1 base short and J 0 bases short, with 10 bases between. The CDR3 nucleotides are TGTGCCAGCAGCTTAGGCAGATCTTATAGCAATCAGCCCCAGCATTTT. Translated: CASSLGRSYSNQPQHF.

The J gene is TRBJ2-5, the V gene TRBV11-2, with 9 bases identical to TRBD2. Trimming at V came to 5 bases and at J to 7 bases, leaving 8 bases not matched to a gene. The CDR3 loop spans 14 amino acids. CDR1 is SGHAT, CDR2 FQNNGV, per germline. The CDR3: CASSVGTSRGTQYF. The CDR3 DNA reads as TGTGCCAGCAGCGTTGGGACTAGCCGCGGGACCCAGTACTTC.

V is TRBV3-1 (or the pseudogene TRBV3-2) and J is TRBJ2-1; possibly TRBD2 for D (6 bases). The V end lost 4 bases, the J end lost 3 bases, and 10 bases lay between the germline ends. Per the germline V gene, CDR1 is LGHDT and CDR2 is YNNKEL (reference sequence). The length of the CDR3 is 14 residues. The CDR3 region is CASSPGRNYNEQFF. As DNA, the CDR3 is TGTGCCAGCAGCCCCGGGAGAAACTACAATGAGCAGTTCTTC.

This chain links TRBV30 with TRBJ1-2, with D possibly matching TRBD1 (6 bases). With 3 bases removed from V and 0 bases from J, the gap between germline ends came to 14 bases. There are 15 residues in the CDR3. The germline V gene has CDR1 GTSNPN and CDR2 SVGIG (reference sequence). The CDR3 bases are TGTGCCTGGAGCTCTTTGAGGGGGACTAACTATGGCTACACCTTC. This sequence encodes CAWSSLRGTNYGYTF.

The CDR3 bases are TGTGCCAGCAGTGAAGGAGGACAGGGAGTCTATGGCTACACCTTC. Translated, it gives CASSEGGQGVYGYTF. The V and J genes are TRBV2 and TRBJ1-2, with 8 bases aligning to TRBD1. V dropped 1 base and J dropped 4; count of bases not matched to a gene: 5. The germline V gene has CDR1 SNHLY and CDR2 FYNNEI. The CDR3 totals 15 residues. Variable domain in full (rest from reference TRBV2 and TRBJ1-2): EPEVTQTPSHQVTQMGQEVILRCVPISNHLYFYWYRQILGQKVEFLVSFYNNEISEKSEIFDDQFSVERPDGSNFTLKIRSTKLEDSAMYFCASSEGGQGVYGYTFGSGTRLTVV.

This clone has only a few counts. This chain links TRBV20-1 with TRBJ2-7, with TRBD1 as a possible D gene (5 bases). This CDR3 spans 16 amino acids. V lost 3 bases and J lost 0, with 18 bases in between. CDR1 is DFQATT, CDR2 SNEGSKA, per germline (reference sequence). CDR3 bases: TGCAGTGCTAGTGCCAGTAATGACAGAAACTCCTACGAGCAGTACTTC. It specifies CSASASNDRNSYEQYF.

The chain joins TRBV5-5 to TRBJ1-5; D is unclear. The V gene lost 2 bases and the J gene lost 5 bases, with 11 bases spanning the gap. Per germline, CDR1 SGHKS and CDR2 YYEKEE (reference sequence). This CDR3 comprises 14 residues. CDR3 sequence: CASSLSEIYQPQHF. CDR3 DNA: TGTGCCAGCAGCTTAAGTGAGATTTATCAGCCCCAGCATTTT.

This clone was found once. The genes are TRBV11-2 and TRBJ2-3; TRBD2 matches at 7 bases. CDR3 length: 17 amino acids. Germline CDR1 reads SGHAT; CDR2 reads FQNNGV. J gave up 4 bases and V 1 base, and 11 bases lay outside the gene matches. The CDR3 here is CASSLVGGRETADTQYF. The CDR3 DNA sequence: TGTGCCAGCAGCTTAGTTGGAGGGCGGGAGACCGCAGATACGCAGTATTTT.

V and J are TRBV4-2 and TRBJ2-1; 12 nucleotides align to TRBD2. The trim removed 0 bases at V and 3 bases at J, leaving 3 bases unmatched. The CDR3 covers 17 residues. From germline, CDR1 is LGHNA and CDR2 YNFKEQ. The CDR3 DNA reads TGTGCCAGCAGCCAAGAACTAGCGGGAGGATACTACAATGAGCAGTTCTTC. Translating it yields CASSQELAGGYYNEQFF.

J is TRBJ2-1 and V is TRBV7-9; 7 positions match TRBD2. CDR3 size: 15 residues. The V and J ends lost 5 bases and 6 bases, in that order; junction bases with no gene match: 10. The germline CDR1 and CDR2 sequences are SEHNR and FQNEAQ (reference sequence). CDR3 sequence (DNA): TGTGCCAGCAGCCCCCGCGTGGGAGGGAGCAATGAGCAGTTCTTC. It specifies CASSPRVGGSNEQFF.

This clone was observed a single time. The chain has TRBV27 and TRBJ2-7; the match to TRBD1 covers 9 bases. The CDR3 extends over 14 amino acids. After removal of 5 bases from V and 2 bases from J, the junction contained 4 bases not matched to a gene. The V gene's germline CDR1 is MNHEY and CDR2 SMNVEV (reference sequence). The CDR3 sequence is CASSGGQGPYEQYF. CDR3 nucleotides: TGTGCCAGCAGTGGGGGACAGGGTCCCTACGAGCAGTACTTC.

A few counts support this clone. The chain couples TRBV15 to TRBJ1-2; a weak D match, TRBD1 (5 bases). V was trimmed by 4 bases and J by 6 bases, leaving 18 bases between them. CDR1 LNHNV and CDR2 YYDKDF come from the germline V gene (reference sequence). The CDR3 consists of 15 residues. As DNA, the CDR3 is TGTGCCACCAGCACCCCCACTCGGGACTCCCATGGCTACACCTTC. Its protein product is CATSTPTRDSHGYTF.

The chain couples TRBV6-5 to TRBJ1-2; D might be TRBD1 (5 bases). The germline V gene encodes CDR1 MNHEY and CDR2 SVGAGI. This CDR3 is 14 amino acids long. V was clipped by 2 bases and J by 1 base, with 8 bases between them. The CDR3 sequence: CASSYGGGNYGYTF. In DNA form, the CDR3 reads TGTGCCAGCAGTTACGGGGGGGGTAACTATGGCTACACCTTC.

CDR3 region: CASSISGGTPNQPQHF. Written as DNA, the CDR3 is TGTGCCAGCAGCATCTCAGGGGGGACGCCCAATCAGCCCCAGCATTTT. This rearrangement joins TRBV5-6 to TRBJ1-5, with 7 bases fitting TRBD1. Germline V lookup: CDR1 SGHDT, CDR2 YYEEEE. The junction had 10 bases not matched to a gene; V was cut back by 4 bases and J by 3 bases. The CDR3 covers 16 residues.

This clone came up once. The V call is TRBV30, the J call TRBJ1-2, with TRBD1 as a possible D gene (5 bases). The V and J ends lost 3 bases and 9 bases respectively, with 11 bases between them. Germline CDR1 and CDR2: GTSNPN and SVGIG (reference sequence). The CDR3 totals 11 residues. This CDR3 reads CAWRDTLRYTF. The CDR3 DNA reads as TGTGCCTGGAGGGACACCCTTCGCTACACCTTC.

The CDR3 loop is CASSIVQGAREKLFF. The CDR3, as DNA: TGTGCCAGTAGTATAGTCCAGGGGGCGCGTGAAAAACTGTTTTTT. The chain joins TRBV19 to TRBJ1-4; the match to TRBD1 covers 8 bases. Trimming at V came to 1 base and at J to 7 bases, leaving 5 bases not matched to a gene. CDR3 length: 15 residues. The germline gives CDR1 LNHDA, CDR2 SQIVND (reference sequence).